The rows below give T cell receptor beta chains drawn from one sample of a study of control samples from healthy donors and cancer patients. Repertoires were generated with immunoSEQ multiplex PCR, while TCRdb's copy carries only in-frame clones and drops some. The sample shows 150,000 to 200,000 clones, approximately 94% of them seen only once. The sample taken for sequencing was blood. These receptors originate from a woman between 40 and 50 years old in good health. Both conserved end residues are part of each CDR3.

j_call	v_call	cdr3_aa
TRBJ2-1	TRBV5-1	CASSFSTLLAGVRYNEQFF
TRBJ1-5	TRBV6-5	CASRRQGRGYQPQHF
TRBJ1-2	TRBV6-6	CASSFGQGARDGYTF
TRBJ1-2	TRBV10-1	CASTDGEGYTF
TRBJ2-3	TRBV7-2	CASSKTSGRVDTQYF
TRBJ2-5	TRBV5-4	CASSRGGLAGGGRTQYF
TRBJ1-2	TRBV19	CAKKPQSGTGLFYGYTF
TRBJ2-7	TRBV2	CASSAPVQTYEQYF
TRBJ1-2	TRBV5-4	CASSSGQERTNYGYTF
TRBJ2-2	TRBV6-2/TRBV6-3	CASSTGRMRYSDTGELFF
TRBJ2-5	TRBV6-6	CASRVADQETQYF
TRBJ1-2	TRBV3-1/TRBV3-2	CASSNDRVASGYTF
TRBJ1-3	TRBV7-2	CASTQPTGSTNTIYF
TRBJ2-3	TRBV7-2	CASSFGGATTDTQYF
TRBJ1-1	TRBV10-1	CASSEVQGFTEAFF
TRBJ1-2	TRBV4-3	CASSQSSAGASYGYTF
TRBJ1-1	TRBV11-3	CASSFDRDTEAFF
TRBJ1-2	TRBV4-3	CASSQDRRPGYTF
TRBJ2-3	TRBV5-1	CASSFGAGGTDTQYF
TRBJ2-3	TRBV24-1	CATSTTDTQYF
TRBJ1-2	TRBV5-1	CASSLETGSYGYTF
TRBJ2-7	TRBV18	CASSGLAGESEQYF
TRBJ1-1	TRBV18	CASSTSGWTEAFF
TRBJ1-1	TRBV6-5	CASLRGSGSEAFF
TRBJ2-5	TRBV2	CASSETTSGVETQYF
TRBJ2-1	TRBV7-2	CASSFQGDREQFF
TRBJ1-6	TRBV6-2/TRBV6-3	CASSTGGPSPLHF
TRBJ2-1	TRBV18	CASSPGQGVREQFF
TRBJ1-2	TRBV2	CASSLDRGGANYGYTF
TRBJ2-5	TRBV5-1	CASSDGLDTPETQYF
TRBJ1-2	TRBV6-2/TRBV6-3	CASSYPGGGYTF
TRBJ2-7	TRBV29-1	CSFRGTGAYEQYF
TRBJ1-4	TRBV5-1	CASSLAGTGDEKLFF
TRBJ1-1	TRBV29-1	CSGLLFGTEAFF
TRBJ2-3	TRBV4-3	CASSQLTRLAGLPQTDTQYF
TRBJ2-2	TRBV11-3	CASSLRVANTGELFF
TRBJ1-5	TRBV19	CASSIVRGVGNQPQHF
TRBJ1-3	TRBV7-2	CASSLIARGTERGNTIYF
TRBJ2-1	TRBV27	CASSLPSNNEQFF
TRBJ2-6	TRBV3-1/TRBV3-2	CASSRAGANVLTF
TRBJ1-3	TRBV18	CASSSGTAGNTIYF
TRBJ1-6	TRBV27	CASSLRDPRSPLHF
TRBJ1-6	TRBV5-6	CASSLTGNSPLHF
TRBJ1-1	TRBV5-6	CASSLNAGYTEAFF